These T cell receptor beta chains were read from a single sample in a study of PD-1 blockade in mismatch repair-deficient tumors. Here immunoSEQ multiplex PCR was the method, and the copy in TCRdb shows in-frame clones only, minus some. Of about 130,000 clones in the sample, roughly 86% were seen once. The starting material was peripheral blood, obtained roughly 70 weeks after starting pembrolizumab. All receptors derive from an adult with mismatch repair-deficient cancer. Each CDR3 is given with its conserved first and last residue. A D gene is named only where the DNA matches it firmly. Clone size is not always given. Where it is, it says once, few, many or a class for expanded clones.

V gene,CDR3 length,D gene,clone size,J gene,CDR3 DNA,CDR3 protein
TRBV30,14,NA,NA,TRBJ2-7,TGTGCCTGGAGAAGTCTGCAGGCTTCCTACGAGCAGTACTTC,CAWRSLQASYEQYF
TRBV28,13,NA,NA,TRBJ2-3,TGTGCCAGCCGCGGTAGCGGCACAGATACGCAGTATTTT,CASRGSGTDTQYF
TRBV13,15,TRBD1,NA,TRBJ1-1,TGTGCCAGCAGCTTATCCAGGGGGATTGGTACTGAAGCTTTCTTT,CASSLSRGIGTEAFF
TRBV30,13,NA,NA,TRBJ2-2,TGTGCCTGGAACGTGGGGGGAATCGGGGAGCTGTTTTTT,CAWNVGGIGELFF
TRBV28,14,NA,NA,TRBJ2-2,TGTGCCAGCAGTTTGGGGGAATACACCGGGGAGCTGTTTTTT,CASSLGEYTGELFF
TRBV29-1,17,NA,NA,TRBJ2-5,TGCAGCGTTGAACTGGCGCTGGGATACGAGGGTATAGAGACCCAGTACTTC,CSVELALGYEGIETQYF
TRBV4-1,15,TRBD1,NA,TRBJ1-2,TGCGCCAGCAGCCACCCCGGACAGGGGGAAGTTGGTTACACCTTC,CASSHPGQGEVGYTF
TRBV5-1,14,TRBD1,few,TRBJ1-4,TGCGCCAGCAGCTTGCAGGGGGCAGGTGAAAAACTGTTTTTT,CASSLQGAGEKLFF
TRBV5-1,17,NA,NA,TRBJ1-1,TGCGCCAGCAGCTTGGCCTTGATGGGGCGCAAGGACACTGAAGCTTTCTTT,CASSLALMGRKDTEAFF
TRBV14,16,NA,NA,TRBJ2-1,TGTGCCAGCAGCCAAGGAGGGGGAGGGCCTTACAATGAGCAGTTCTTC,CASSQGGGGPYNEQFF
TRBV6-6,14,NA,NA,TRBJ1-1,TGTGCCAGCAGTTACTCTAACTCGGACACTGAAGCTTTCTTT,CASSYSNSDTEAFF
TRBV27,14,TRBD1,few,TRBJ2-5,TGTGCCAGCAGAGTACAGGGGGCTTTTGAGACCCAGTACTTC,CASRVQGAFETQYF
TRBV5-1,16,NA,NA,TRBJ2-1,TGCGCCAGCAGCTTGGACTCAGGCGGCGCGAACAATGAGCAGTTCTTC,CASSLDSGGANNEQFF
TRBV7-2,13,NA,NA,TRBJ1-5,TGTGCCAGCAGCTCGAACATGTATCAGCCCCAGCATTTT,CASSSNMYQPQHF
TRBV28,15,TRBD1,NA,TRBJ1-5,TGTGCCAGCAATGTTTTACAGGGGGGGAATCAGCCCCAGCATTTT,CASNVLQGGNQPQHF
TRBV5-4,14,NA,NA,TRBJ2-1,TGTGCCAGCAGCGAACAGAACCAGGGGAATGAGCAGTTCTTC,CASSEQNQGNEQFF
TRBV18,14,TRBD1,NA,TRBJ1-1,TGTGCCAGCTCACCGGGACAGGGGGGCACTGAAGCTTTCTTT,CASSPGQGGTEAFF
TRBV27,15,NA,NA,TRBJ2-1,TGTGCCAGCAGTCCGGGACCTAGAGGGTACAATGAGCAGTTCTTC,CASSPGPRGYNEQFF
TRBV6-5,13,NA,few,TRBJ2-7,TGTGCCAGCAGCCCCGGATATACCTACGAGCAGTACTTC,CASSPGYTYEQYF
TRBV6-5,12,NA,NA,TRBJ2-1,TGTGCCAGCAGCCCAGGTAGGATCGAGCAGTTCTTC,CASSPGRIEQFF
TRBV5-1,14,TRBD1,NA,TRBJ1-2,TGCGCCAGCAGCTTGGAACAGGGGGCCAGTGGCTACACCTTC,CASSLEQGASGYTF
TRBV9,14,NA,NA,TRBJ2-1,TGTGCCAGCAGCGTAGGTTTGGGCTACAATGAGCAGTTCTTC,CASSVGLGYNEQFF
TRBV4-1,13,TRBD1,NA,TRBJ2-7,TGCGCCAGCAGAGGACAGGGTCAAGACGAGCAGTACTTC,CASRGQGQDEQYF
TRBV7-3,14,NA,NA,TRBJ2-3,TGTGCCAGCAGCTTAACCGCTAGTGCGGATACGCAGTATTTT,CASSLTASADTQYF
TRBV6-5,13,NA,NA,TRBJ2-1,TGTGCCAGCAGTTACTCTTGGGGAAATGAGCAGTTCTTC,CASSYSWGNEQFF
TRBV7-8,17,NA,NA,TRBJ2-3,TGTGCCAGCAGCTTGCCCCGGATGAGGGAAGTGGCAGATACGCAGTATTTT,CASSLPRMREVADTQYF
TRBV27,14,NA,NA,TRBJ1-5,TGTGCCAGCAGGGAACAGGCCTGGGGTCAGCCCCAGCATTTT,CASREQAWGQPQHF
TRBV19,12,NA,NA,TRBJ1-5,TGTGCCAGTAGTATAGCCCGGGGGCCCCAGCATTTT,CASSIARGPQHF
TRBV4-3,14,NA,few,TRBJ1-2,TGCGCCAGCAGCCAAGAGTACAGGGCGGTTGGCTACACCTTC,CASSQEYRAVGYTF
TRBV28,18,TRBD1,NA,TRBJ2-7,TGTGCCAGCAGTTTATCTCAAGGGACAGGGGGCTTTTCGAACGAGCAGTACTTC,CASSLSQGTGGFSNEQYF
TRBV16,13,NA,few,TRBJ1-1,TGTGCCAGCAGCCAAACAGGGAACACTGAAGCTTTCTTT,CASSQTGNTEAFF
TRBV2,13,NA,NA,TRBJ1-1,TGTGCCAGCAGTGATTTTGTCCGAACTGAAGCTTTCTTT,CASSDFVRTEAFF
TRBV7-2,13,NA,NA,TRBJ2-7,TGTGCCAGCAGCTTAGCGGTCTCCTACGAGCAGTACTTC,CASSLAVSYEQYF
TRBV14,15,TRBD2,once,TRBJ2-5,TGTGCCAGCAATCAAGCGGGAGGGCCAGGGGAGACCCAGTACTTC,CASNQAGGPGETQYF
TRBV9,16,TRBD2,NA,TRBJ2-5,TGTGCCAGCAGTAACCCGGTTAGCGGGAGGGATGAGACCCAGTACTTC,CASSNPVSGRDETQYF
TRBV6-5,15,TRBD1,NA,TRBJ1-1,TGTGCCAGCAGGGGGACAGGGGGCATTGGCACTGAAGCTTTCTTT,CASRGTGGIGTEAFF
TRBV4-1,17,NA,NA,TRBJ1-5,TGCGCCAGCAGCCAAGGAAGATCCCGCCTTTTCAATCAGCCCCAGCATTTT,CASSQGRSRLFNQPQHF
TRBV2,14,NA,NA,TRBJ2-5,TGTGCCAGCAGTGATAGGCGGGACCAAGAGACCCAGTACTTC,CASSDRRDQETQYF
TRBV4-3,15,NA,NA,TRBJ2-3,TGCGCCAGCAGCCAAGAACGAGGGTACACAGATACGCAGTATTTT,CASSQERGYTDTQYF
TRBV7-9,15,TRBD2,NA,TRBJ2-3,TGTGCCAGCAGCTTTGGACTAGTGGAGCAGGGCACGCAGTATTTT,CASSFGLVEQGTQYF
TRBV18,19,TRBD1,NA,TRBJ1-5,TGTGCCAGCTCACCCGGGACAGGGTCAGGGTTTACGGGCAATCAGCCCCAGCATTTT,CASSPGTGSGFTGNQPQHF
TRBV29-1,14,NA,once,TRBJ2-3,TGCAGCGTTGGAGGCGGCCACATCAGGGATACGCAGTATTTT,CSVGGGHIRDTQYF
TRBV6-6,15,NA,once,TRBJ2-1,TGTGCCAGCAGTTCCGGAGTCTTCACCTACAATGAGCAGTTCTTC,CASSSGVFTYNEQFF
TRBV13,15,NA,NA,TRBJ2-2,TGTGCCAGCAGCTTAGGTCACGGGGAGACCGGGGAGCTGTTTTTT,CASSLGHGETGELFF
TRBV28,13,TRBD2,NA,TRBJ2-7,TGTGCCAGCAGTTTAGCGGGAGGGCTCGAGCAGTACTTC,CASSLAGGLEQYF
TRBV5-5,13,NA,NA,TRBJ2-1,TGTGCCAGCAGCCGGGAGAGGGGCTATGAGCAGTTCTTC,CASSRERGYEQFF
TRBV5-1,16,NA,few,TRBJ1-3,TGCGCCAGCAGCTTGGTCGGTCCGGGTTATGGAAACACCATATATTTT,CASSLVGPGYGNTIYF
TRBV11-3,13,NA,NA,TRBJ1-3,TGTGCCAGCAGCTTAAACTCTGGAAACACCATATATTTT,CASSLNSGNTIYF
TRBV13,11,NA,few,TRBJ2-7,TGTGCCAGCAGCTCCAACTACGAGCAGTACTTC,CASSSNYEQYF
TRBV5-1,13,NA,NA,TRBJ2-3,TGCGCCAGCAGCAGCCCGGGGGCAGATACGCAGTATTTT,CASSSPGADTQYF
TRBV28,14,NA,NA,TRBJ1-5,TGTGCCAGCAGTTTATATATGGGGGAGCAGCCCCAGCATTTT,CASSLYMGEQPQHF
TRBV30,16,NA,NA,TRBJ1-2,TGTGCCTGGATCCCGGGCGGTGGCGCGTATCGGTATGGCTACACCTTC,CAWIPGGGAYRYGYTF